Sequencing of this T cell receptor (beta chain) was carried out in a study of blood T cell repertoires in COVID-19. Study-level background: Acute and convalescent COVID-19 specimens originated in the United States, Italy and Spain.

This clone has only a few counts. From germline, CDR1 is LNHNV and CDR2 YYDKDF (reference sequence). This CDR3 region has 15 residues. Trimming cost V 1 base and J 7 bases; bases outside gene matches: 6. Authors' data handling: It was from reference gene primer amplification that nucleated cell counts were estimated. This table comes from immunoSEQ multiplex PCR, and its TCRdb copy is limited to in-frame clones, with some not included. V, J and clone size derive from that table, while D and trimming were established from the DNA sequence. The sample has about 370,000 clones, around 90% seen once; the top ten hold around 3%.

This sequence originates from a woman aged 25 to 39 with COVID-19, enrolled during active disease. Sequences were obtained from peripheral blood. The J gene is TRBJ1-4, the V gene TRBV15, with 7 bases matching TRBD1. CDR3 in DNA: TGTGCCACCAGCAGAGCGTGGACAGGAGGTGAAAAACTGTTTTTT. Translated, it gives CATSRAWTGGEKLFF.